This T cell receptor (beta chain) was captured in a study of T cells after yellow fever vaccination. TCRdb analysed the 5' RACE reads with MiXCR anew, one entry per CDR3 protein. The profile shows 200,000 to 300,000 distinct CDR3 sequences, 10% to 15% of them singletons. V was cut by 4 bases and J by 0 bases, with 10 bases left in between. In germline, CDR1 is SGHTA, CDR2 FQGNSA. This CDR3 spans 16 amino acids. In its sample, this clonotype was seen a few times. The rearrangement uses TRBV7-2 and TRBJ2-6; no reliable D call. Sequences were derived from CD4+ T cells sorted from PBMCs, sampled 45 days after the yellow fever booster vaccination. The receptor was isolated from a man under 40 who received the YFV17D yellow fever vaccine. The CDR3 spells CASSSDHLSGANVLTF. In nucleotides, the CDR3 is TGTGCCAGCAGCTCTGACCACCTCTCTGGGGCCAACGTCCTGACTTTC. Full variable domain (missing parts from reference TRBV7-2 and TRBJ2-6): GAGVSQSPSNKVTEKGKDVELRCDPISGHTALYWYRQSLGQGLEFLIYFQGNSAPDKSGLPSDRFSAERTGGSVSTLTIQRTQQEDSAVYLCASSSDHLSGANVLTFGAGSRLTVL.